The clone carrying this TCR beta chain has a handful of counts. Its target is not known. Library construction for TCR beta used iRepertoire HTBI primers and Arm-PCR of CDR3 regions. TCRdb independently ran MiXCR on the multiplex PCR reads; one entry per CDR3 protein. The data contain about 350,000 distinct CDR3 sequences, over 15% of them singletons. CDR1 and CDR2 (germline): SGHTA, FQGNSA. The CDR3 has 15 residues. V was cut by 4 bases and J by 4 bases, with 14 bases left in between. The data belong to a study of regulatory T cells in long-lasting Graves disease. Study observations and caveats: Persistent disease showed a preference for TRBV28, TRBJ1-2 and TRBJ2-5. Whereas 950 to 1,000 public clonotypes were shared by new patients, persistent patients shared more, at under 3,000.

As to time point: newly diagnosed GD, antithyroid drugs for less than 3 months. RNA from PBMCs was the source of the TCR library. As collected, the peripheral blood samples measured 7.5 to 10 milliliters each and went into EDTA tubes. These sequences were also reported in another study, on T cells in Graves' hyperthyroidism and ophthalmopathy. That study adds: It was a median 6.5 months before onset that the model predicted ophthalmopathy.

The chain uses TRBV7-2 and TRBJ1-5; D perhaps matches TRBD1 (6 bases). The receptor was derived from a man aged 40-49 years with Graves disease. The source material was peripheral blood mononuclear cells (PBMCs), sampled at new diagnosis, from a patient treated with antithyroid drugs. In DNA, the CDR3 is TGTGCCAGCAGCTCAACAGGGAATAAAAATCAGCCCCAGCATTTT. Translating gives CASSSTGNKNQPQHF.